This T cell receptor beta chain was retrieved from a study of T cell changes during pregnancy in multiple sclerosis. CDR1 MNHEY and CDR2 SVGAGI come from the germline V gene. The CDR3 runs to 13 residues. V was cut by 2 bases and J by 6 bases, with 11 bases left in between. The repertoire was sequenced with immunoSEQ multiplex PCR; TCRdb's copy has only in-frame clones and lacks some. The data show approximately 120,000 clones, 96% seen once. The sequence was collected from a female donor with multiple sclerosis, enrolled in a pregnancy study. This rearrangement joins TRBV6-5 to TRBJ2-7, with unresolved D. Sequenced material: peripheral blood, taken after pregnancy. CDR3 sequence: CASSYSSPFEQYF. CDR3 nucleotides: TGTGCCAGCAGTTACAGCTCTCCTTTCGAGCAGTACTTC.